The 29 T cell receptor beta chains given below trace back to one sample, sequenced in a study of CD8+ T cells in alopecia areata (dated by TCRdb to the late 2010s). Receptors were amplified or captured by the immunoSEQ multiplex PCR assay. RNA was extracted from all samples and reverse transcribed into cDNA, which served as template for TCR sequencing. TCRdb retrieved this table from immuneACCESS and kept in-frame rearrangements only. Not all clones are present; in checked studies, unresolved V genes account for under half, and no reason is known for the remainder. This sample holds more than 200,000 clones; roughly 40% were observed only once. The biggest ten clones account for about 2.6% of the sample. This specimen's treatment or condition label, interpreted: oral pan-JAK inhibitor, 5-10 mg twice daily. This specimen consisted of CD4+ T cells sorted from blood, obtained at roughly week 36, from a patient treated with tofacitinib. These receptors were obtained from a human donor with alopecia areata.

The chain combines TRBV2 with TRBJ2-3, with D perhaps TRBD2 (6 bases). V lost 2 bases to trimming and J lost 9 bases, with 9 bases between them. Germline CDR1 is SNHLY and CDR2 is FYNNEI. This CDR3 contains 12 residues. CDR3 loop: CASSEWRETQYF. The CDR3, as DNA: TGTGCCAGCAGTGAATGGAGGGAGACGCAGTATTTT.

The chain joins TRBV7-9 to TRBJ2-5, with D uncertain. Trimming removed 4 bases at V and 5 bases at J, with 8 bases between. Germline CDR1 reads SEHNR; CDR2 reads FQNEAQ (reference sequence). This CDR3 has 12 residues. The CDR3 region is CASSWTYETQYF. CDR3 in DNA: TGTGCCAGCAGCTGGACGTATGAGACCCAGTACTTC.

The V call is TRBV5-1, the J call TRBJ2-7, with TRBD1 matching over 8 bases. Looked up from germline, CDR1 is SGHRS and CDR2 is YFSETQ. V was pared by 4 bases and J by 3 bases, with 9 bases of the junction left unmatched. The CDR3 has 15 residues. The CDR3 nucleotides read TGCGCCAGCAGCCCCCAGGGACAGGAGATCTACGAGCAGTACTTC. Translated: CASSPQGQEIYEQYF.

This clone was recorded a few times. This chain links TRBV7-9 with TRBJ2-3; 10 bases agree with TRBD2. Trimming cost V 8 bases and J 6 bases; bases outside gene matches: 8. The CDR3 consists of 14 residues. Per the germline V gene, CDR1 is SEHNR and CDR2 is FQNEAQ (reference sequence). Here the CDR3 reads CASGRAGGPDTQYF. The DNA for the CDR3 is TGTGCCAGCGGGCGAGCGGGAGGGCCGGATACGCAGTATTTT.

V and J are TRBV29-1 and TRBJ2-5, with 7 bases lining up with TRBD2. The tail of the sequence fits TRBJ2-7 better, so the J call may be wrong. Germline values: CDR1 SQVTM, CDR2 ANQGSEA. This CDR3 spans 13 amino acids. The CDR3 DNA follows: TGCAGCGTCCGACTAGCCAACGCCTACGAGCAGTACTTC. Protein sequence: CSVRLANAYEQYF.

The table lists this clone with a count of one. The V call is TRBV4-3, the J call TRBJ2-1, with D unclear. Germline-derived CDR1 and CDR2 are LGHNA and YSLEER. With 3 bases removed from V and 5 bases from J, the gap between germline ends came to 11 bases. The CDR3 extends over 14 amino acids. CDR3 protein: CASSHLGPNNEQFF. CDR3 nucleotide sequence: TGCGCCAGCAGCCACCTCGGTCCGAACAATGAGCAGTTCTTC.

The gene calls are TRBV29-1 and TRBJ2-7; tentative D call: TRBD2 (6 bases). The CDR3 is made up of 15 amino acids. The germline gives CDR1 SQVTM, CDR2 ANQGSEA. V was clipped by 4 bases and J by 4 bases, with 20 bases between them. In DNA, the CDR3 is TGCAGCGTTGCCCCCACCTTGACTAGAAAGTACGAGCAGTACTTC. Translated: CSVAPTLTRKYEQYF.

The CDR3: CASSQGTSGRITGELFF. As DNA, the CDR3 is TGCGCCAGCAGCCAGGGTACTAGCGGGAGAATCACCGGGGAGCTGTTTTTT. J is TRBJ2-2 and V is TRBV4-1; TRBD2 matches at 11 bases. CDR1 is MGHRA, CDR2 YSYEKL, per germline. V shed 3 bases and J 4 bases; nucleotides not matched to a gene: 7. This CDR3 has 17 residues.

This clone was seen a handful of times. Written as DNA, the CDR3 is TGTGCCAGCAGCTTAGGTCGATCCTACGAGCAGTACTTC. Translated: CASSLGRSYEQYF. The chain links TRBV11-2 to TRBJ2-7, with unresolved D. The germline V gene has CDR1 SGHAT and CDR2 FQNNGV. The ends were cut back, 1 base at V and 1 base at J, with 5 bases in the middle. This CDR3 is built from 13 residues.

The chain links TRBV7-9 to TRBJ2-5; 7 bases align to TRBD2. The J segment lost 2 bases and the V segment lost 5 bases, leaving 5 bases of the junction unmatched. The germline V gene has CDR1 SEHNR and CDR2 FQNEAQ (reference sequence). This CDR3 spans 14 amino acids. The CDR3 is CASSPRDYQETQYF. CDR3 DNA sequence: TGTGCCAGCAGCCCCCGGGACTATCAAGAGACCCAGTACTTC. Complete variable domain (other parts from reference TRBV7-9 and TRBJ2-5): DTGVSQNPRHKITKRGQNVTFRCDPISEHNRLYWYRQTLGQGPEFLTYFQNEAQLEKSRLLSDRFSAERPKGSFSTLEIQRTEQGDSAMYLCASSPRDYQETQYFGPGTRLLVL.

This clone was detected a few times. Other nucleotide sequences in the sample specify the same CDR3. The V call is TRBV9, the J call TRBJ2-7, with unresolved D. Germline CDR1 SGDLS, CDR2 YYNGEE. Deletions cut 1 base from V and 0 bases from J, with 8 bases between. The CDR3 runs 14 residues. The CDR3 loop reads CASSVYPSSYEQYF. The CDR3 coding sequence is TGTGCCAGCAGCGTATACCCTAGCTCCTACGAGCAGTACTTC.

This clone was detected a few times. The rearrangement links TRBV5-1 to TRBJ2-5; the match to TRBD2 covers 8 bases. Per the germline V gene, CDR1 is SGHRS and CDR2 is YFSETQ. CDR3 size: 18 residues. The junction had 16 bases not matched to a gene; V was cut back by 4 bases and J by 2 bases. CDR3: CASSPGGAGRTNQETQYF. CDR3 coding DNA: TGCGCCAGCAGCCCGGGAGGGGCCGGACGGACAAATCAAGAGACCCAGTACTTC.

This chain joins TRBV6-5 and TRBJ2-5; TRBD2 aligns across 9 bases. Trimming took 5 bases from V and 4 from J; bases not matched to a gene: 2. CDR1 is MNHEY, CDR2 SVGAGI, per germline. The CDR3 loop spans 13 amino acids. CDR3 sequence: CASSLSGRETQYF. For the CDR3, the DNA is TGTGCCAGCAGTCTTAGCGGGAGAGAGACCCAGTACTTC.

The chain uses TRBV5-4 and TRBJ2-2; D not certain. Between the trimmed V and J ends, which lost 2 bases and 6 bases, there was a span of 8 bases. Germline V gene lookup returns CDR1 SGHNT and CDR2 YYREEE (reference sequence). This CDR3 spans 13 amino acids. CDR3 residues: CASSFPQAGELFF. CDR3 coding DNA: TGTGCCAGCAGCTTCCCCCAGGCCGGGGAGCTGTTTTTT.

The chain uses TRBV30 and TRBJ1-2; the D is unclear. CDR3 length: 13 residues. The germline V gene has CDR1 GTSNPN and CDR2 SVGIG (reference sequence). Between the trimmed V and J ends, which lost 3 bases and 4 bases, there was a span of 12 bases. This CDR3 is CAWSADGIYGYTF. The CDR3 coding sequence is TGTGCCTGGAGCGCGGACGGGATCTATGGCTACACCTTC.

The chain combines TRBV19 with TRBJ2-1; TRBD2 aligns across 10 bases. Germline assignment: CDR1 LNHDA and CDR2 SQIVND (reference sequence). There are 16 residues in the CDR3. V was pared by 3 bases and J by 9 bases, with 11 bases of the junction left unmatched. The CDR3 bases are TGTGCCAGTAGTATTCAGTGGCTAGCGGGAGACGGTGAGCAGTTCTTC. It yields the protein CASSIQWLAGDGEQFF.

This clone appeared a few times. This chain joins TRBV30 and TRBJ2-7, with D unresolved. Deletions cut 2 bases from V and 4 bases from J, with 6 bases between. This CDR3 comprises 11 residues. Germline values: CDR1 GTSNPN, CDR2 SVGIG (reference sequence). CDR3 protein: CAWSSQYEQYF. In nucleotides, the CDR3 is TGTGCCTGGAGTTCCCAGTACGAGCAGTACTTC.

The gene calls are TRBV9 and TRBJ2-6, with 7 nucleotides matching TRBD1. The J segment lost 4 bases and the V segment lost 4 bases, leaving 14 bases of the junction unmatched. CDR3 size: 18 residues. Germline CDR1 reads SGDLS; CDR2 reads YYNGEE. The CDR3 bases are TGTGCCAGCAGCCAGGGGACAGTCTCTATATCCGGGGCCAACGTCCTGACTTTC. Translated, it gives CASSQGTVSISGANVLTF.

The chain couples TRBV14 to TRBJ2-1; D call uncertain. The CDR3 has 13 residues. The germline V and J ends were trimmed by 1 base and 7 bases, with 8 bases remaining between them. From germline, CDR1 is SGHDN and CDR2 FVKESK. The CDR3, as DNA: TGTGCCAGCAGCCAAGGTGGGCCAAATGAGCAGTTCTTC. Translation gives CASSQGGPNEQFF.

This clone was counted between two and nine times. The rearrangement uses TRBV29-1 and TRBJ1-1; D not certain. The V gene's germline CDR1 is SQVTM and CDR2 ANQGSEA. V was pared by 4 bases and J by 1 base, with 7 bases between. The CDR3 is 12 residues long. The CDR3 here is CSVGFQNTEAFF. DNA for the CDR3: TGCAGCGTTGGTTTCCAGAACACTGAAGCTTTCTTT.

The chain combines TRBV11-3 with TRBJ2-2, with TRBD2 matching 9 bases. The CDR3 consists of 16 residues. The V gene end was trimmed by 1 base and the J gene end by 11 bases; junction bases not matched to a gene: 11. Germline V gene data show CDR1 as SGHNT and CDR2 as YENEEA. The CDR3 coding sequence is TGTGCCAGCAGCTTAGCCTCCTCTAGCGGGACCCTCGAGCTGTTTTTT. Its protein product is CASSLASSSGTLELFF.

This clone has more than one count but fewer than ten. Distinct nucleotide sequences in the sample also encode this CDR3. The chain employs TRBV29-1 and TRBJ2-5; 9 nucleotides line up with TRBD2. The CDR3 totals 14 residues. Germline V lookup: CDR1 SQVTM, CDR2 ANQGSEA. V gave up 4 bases and J gave up 4 bases; unmatched junction bases: 7. The chain's CDR3 is CSVGVSGSGETQYF. The CDR3 DNA follows: TGCAGCGTTGGGGTTAGCGGGAGCGGAGAGACCCAGTACTTC.

This clone was seen only a few times. CDR3 sequence (DNA): TGTGCCAGCAGCTACCCCGCGGCAATCTCTGGGGCCAACGTCCTGACTTTC. Amino acids: CASSYPAAISGANVLTF. The chain joins TRBV7-9 to TRBJ2-6; no definite D call. V was pared by 4 bases and J by 0 bases, with 13 bases between. The CDR3 runs 17 residues. CDR1 and CDR2 (germline): SEHNR, FQNEAQ (reference sequence).

This clone appeared a few times. The CDR3 nucleotides read TGTGCCACCAGCAGAGGCGGGGGAAACACTGAAGCTTTCTTT. This codes for CATSRGGGNTEAFF. V gene TRBV15 combines with J gene TRBJ1-1; TRBD1 is a possible D gene (5 bases). Trimming pared 1 base from V and 2 bases from J, leaving 8 bases between. Per the germline V gene, CDR1 is LNHNV and CDR2 is YYDKDF (reference sequence). This CDR3 is built from 14 residues.

This chain connects TRBV30 to TRBJ1-2, with 7 bases identical to TRBD1. V lost 3 bases and J lost 4; bases outside the gene matches: 8. Germline CDR1 is GTSNPN and CDR2 is SVGIG (reference sequence). CDR3 size: 14 residues. The CDR3 bases are TGTGCCTGGAGACAGGGGTTGTCTCCCTATGGCTACACCTTC. Residues: CAWRQGLSPYGYTF.

This clone was seen a few times. J is TRBJ2-2 and V is TRBV29-1; D is uncertain. V was trimmed by 3 bases and J by 2 bases, leaving 7 bases between them. Germline V gives CDR1 SQVTM, CDR2 ANQGSEA. The CDR3 sequence is 13 residues long. The CDR3 sequence: CSVELSNTGELFF. CDR3 DNA: TGCAGCGTTGAGCTCAGTAACACCGGGGAGCTGTTTTTT.

The V and J genes are TRBV11-2 and TRBJ1-1; no clear D gene. Deletions cut 1 base from V and 10 bases from J, with 7 bases between. This CDR3 is 11 amino acids long. Germline V CDR1 and CDR2: SGHAT, FQNNGV. The CDR3 DNA sequence: TGTGCCAGCAGCTTAGGCCGGGGAGCTTTCTTT. Amino acid sequence: CASSLGRGAFF.

This CDR3 is CASSASTGRGEKLFF. For the CDR3, the DNA is TGTGCCAGCAGCGCCTCGACAGGGAGAGGGGAAAAACTGTTTTTT. The chain is built from TRBV4-2 and TRBJ1-4; TRBD1 matches 7 bases. Germline loops: CDR1 LGHNA, CDR2 YNFKEQ. The J segment lost 8 bases and the V segment lost 5 bases, leaving 11 bases of the junction unmatched. CDR3 length: 15 amino acids.

The genes are TRBV6-5 and TRBJ1-2; D is unclear. Between the trimmed V and J ends, which lost 6 bases and 8 bases, there was a span of 16 bases. CDR1 and CDR2 (germline): MNHEY, SVGAGI. This CDR3 has 13 amino acids. The chain's CDR3 is CASRIGPARGYTF. The CDR3 region has the DNA TGTGCCAGCAGAATCGGTCCTGCTCGGGGCTACACCTTC.